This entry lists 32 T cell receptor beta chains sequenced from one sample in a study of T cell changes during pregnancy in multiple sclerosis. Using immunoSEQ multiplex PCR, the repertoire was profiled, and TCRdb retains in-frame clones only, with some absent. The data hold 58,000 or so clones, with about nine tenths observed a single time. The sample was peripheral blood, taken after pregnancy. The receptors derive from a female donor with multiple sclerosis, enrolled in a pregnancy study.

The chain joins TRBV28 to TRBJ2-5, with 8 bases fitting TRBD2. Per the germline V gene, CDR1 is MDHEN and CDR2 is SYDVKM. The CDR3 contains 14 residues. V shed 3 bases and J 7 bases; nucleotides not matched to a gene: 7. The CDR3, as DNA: TGTGCCAGCAGTTTGGGTGGGGCGGGGGGGACCCAGTACTTC. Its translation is CASSLGGAGGTQYF. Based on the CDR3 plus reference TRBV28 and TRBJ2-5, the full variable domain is DVKVTQSSRYLVKRTGEKVFLECVQDMDHENMFWYRQDPGLGLRLIYFSYDVKMKEKGDIPEGYSVSREKKERFSLILESASTNQTSMYLCASSLGGAGGTQYFGPGTRLLVL.

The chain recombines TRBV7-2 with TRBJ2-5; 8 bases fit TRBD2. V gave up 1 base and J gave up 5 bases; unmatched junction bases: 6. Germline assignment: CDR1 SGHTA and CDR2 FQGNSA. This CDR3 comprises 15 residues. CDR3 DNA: TGTGCCAGCAGCTTAGACGGACTAGCCCACGAGACCCAGTACTTC. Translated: CASSLDGLAHETQYF.

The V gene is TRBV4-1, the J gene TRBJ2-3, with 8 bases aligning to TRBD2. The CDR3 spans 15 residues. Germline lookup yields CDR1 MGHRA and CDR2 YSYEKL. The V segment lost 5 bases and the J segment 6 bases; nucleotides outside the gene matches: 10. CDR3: CASSKRGGPGDTQYF. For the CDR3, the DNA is TGCGCCAGCAGCAAACGCGGGGGGCCCGGGGATACGCAGTATTTT.

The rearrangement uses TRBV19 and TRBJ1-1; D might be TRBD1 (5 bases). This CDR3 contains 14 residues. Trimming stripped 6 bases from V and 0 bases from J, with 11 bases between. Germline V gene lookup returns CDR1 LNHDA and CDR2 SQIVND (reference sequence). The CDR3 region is CASRKGFVNTEAFF. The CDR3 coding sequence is TGTGCCAGTAGAAAGGGGTTTGTGAACACTGAAGCTTTCTTT.

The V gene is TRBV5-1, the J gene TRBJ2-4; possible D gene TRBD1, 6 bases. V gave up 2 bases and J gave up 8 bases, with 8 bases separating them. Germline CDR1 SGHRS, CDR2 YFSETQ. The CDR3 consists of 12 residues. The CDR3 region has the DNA TGCGCCAGCAGCTTCGAGGGGGACATTCAGTACTTC. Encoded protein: CASSFEGDIQYF.

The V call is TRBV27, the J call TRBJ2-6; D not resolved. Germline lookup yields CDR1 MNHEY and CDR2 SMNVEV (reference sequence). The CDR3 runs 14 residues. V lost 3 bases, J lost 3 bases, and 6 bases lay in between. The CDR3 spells CASSLFIGANVLTF. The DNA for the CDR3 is TGTGCCAGCAGTTTGTTTATTGGGGCCAACGTCCTGACTTTC.

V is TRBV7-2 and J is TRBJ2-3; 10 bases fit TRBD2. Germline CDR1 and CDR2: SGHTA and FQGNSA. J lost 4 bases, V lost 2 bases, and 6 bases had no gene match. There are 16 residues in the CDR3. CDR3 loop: CASSLIPSGGADTQYF. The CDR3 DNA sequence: TGTGCCAGCAGCTTAATCCCTAGCGGGGGTGCAGATACGCAGTATTTT.

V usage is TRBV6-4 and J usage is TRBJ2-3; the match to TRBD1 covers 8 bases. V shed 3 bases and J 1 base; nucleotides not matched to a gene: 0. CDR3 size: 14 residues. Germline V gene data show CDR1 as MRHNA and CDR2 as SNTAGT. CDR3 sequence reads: CASSETGGTDTQYF. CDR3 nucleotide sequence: TGTGCCAGCAGTGAGACAGGGGGCACAGATACGCAGTATTTT.

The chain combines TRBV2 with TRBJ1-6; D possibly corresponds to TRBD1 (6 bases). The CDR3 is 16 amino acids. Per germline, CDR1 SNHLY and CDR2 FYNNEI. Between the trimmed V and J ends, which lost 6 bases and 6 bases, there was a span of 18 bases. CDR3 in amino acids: CASSFLVGGPNSPLHF. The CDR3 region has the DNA TGTGCCAGCAGCTTCCTTGTTGGGGGCCCTAATTCACCCCTCCACTTT.

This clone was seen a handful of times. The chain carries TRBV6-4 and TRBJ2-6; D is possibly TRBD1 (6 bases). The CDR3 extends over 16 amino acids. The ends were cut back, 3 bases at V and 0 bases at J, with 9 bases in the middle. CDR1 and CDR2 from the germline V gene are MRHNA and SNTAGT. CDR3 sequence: CASSETGLSGANVLTF. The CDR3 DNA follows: TGTGCCAGCAGTGAAACAGGGCTCTCTGGGGCCAACGTCCTGACTTTC.

The CDR3 sequence: CASSYSPAANSPLHF. The DNA of the CDR3 is TGTGCCAGCAGTTACTCACCGGCGGCGAATTCACCCCTCCACTTT. The rearrangement joins TRBV6-5 to TRBJ1-6; D remains unclear. V shed 0 bases and J shed 7 bases, with 10 bases lying between them. This CDR3 comprises 15 residues. Germline loops: CDR1 MNHEY, CDR2 SVGAGI.

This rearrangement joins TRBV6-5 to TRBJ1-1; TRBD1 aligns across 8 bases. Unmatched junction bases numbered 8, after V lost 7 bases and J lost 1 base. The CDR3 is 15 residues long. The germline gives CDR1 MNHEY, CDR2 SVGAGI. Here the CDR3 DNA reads TGTGCCAGCAAAAGGACCGGGACAGGGAACACTGAAGCTTTCTTT. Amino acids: CASKRTGTGNTEAFF.

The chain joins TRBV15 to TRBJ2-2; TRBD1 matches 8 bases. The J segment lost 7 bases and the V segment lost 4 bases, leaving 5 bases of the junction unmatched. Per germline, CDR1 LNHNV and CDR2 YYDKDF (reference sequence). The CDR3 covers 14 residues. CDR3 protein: CATSTGTGFGELFF. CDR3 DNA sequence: TGTGCCACCAGCACCGGGACAGGTTTCGGGGAGCTGTTTTTT.

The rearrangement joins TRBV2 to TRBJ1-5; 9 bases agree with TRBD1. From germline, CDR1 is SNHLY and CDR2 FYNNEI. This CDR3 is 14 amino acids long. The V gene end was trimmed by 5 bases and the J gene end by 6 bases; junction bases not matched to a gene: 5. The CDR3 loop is CASSLQGAGQPQHF. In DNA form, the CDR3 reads TGTGCCAGCAGTCTACAGGGGGCCGGTCAGCCCCAGCATTTT.

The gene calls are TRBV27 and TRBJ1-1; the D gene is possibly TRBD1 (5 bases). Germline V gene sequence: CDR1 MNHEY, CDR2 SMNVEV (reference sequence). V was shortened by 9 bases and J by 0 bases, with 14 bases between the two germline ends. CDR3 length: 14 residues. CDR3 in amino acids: CASSKWGVNTEAFF. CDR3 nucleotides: TGTGCCAGTTCAAAGTGGGGGGTGAACACTGAAGCTTTCTTT.

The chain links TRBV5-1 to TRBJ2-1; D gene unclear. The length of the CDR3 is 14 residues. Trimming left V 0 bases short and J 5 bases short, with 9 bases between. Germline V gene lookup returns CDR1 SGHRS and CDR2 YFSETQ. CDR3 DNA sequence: TGCGCCAGCAGCTTGGGACAATCCAACAATGAGCAGTTCTTC. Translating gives CASSLGQSNNEQFF.

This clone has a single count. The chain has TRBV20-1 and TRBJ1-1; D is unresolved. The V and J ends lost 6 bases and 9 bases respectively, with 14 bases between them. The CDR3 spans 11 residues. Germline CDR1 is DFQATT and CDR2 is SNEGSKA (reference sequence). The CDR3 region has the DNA TGCAGTGCGAGCGGTCTGTCCCAAGCTTTCTTT. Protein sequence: CSASGLSQAFF.

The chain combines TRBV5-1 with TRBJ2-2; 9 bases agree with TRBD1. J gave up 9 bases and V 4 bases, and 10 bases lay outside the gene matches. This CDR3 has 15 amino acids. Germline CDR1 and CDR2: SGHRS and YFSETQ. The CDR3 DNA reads TGCGCCAGCAGCCTCAGGACAGGGGATTTCAGGGAGCTGTTTTTT. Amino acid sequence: CASSLRTGDFRELFF. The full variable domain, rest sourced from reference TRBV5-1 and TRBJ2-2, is KAGVTQTPRYLIKTRGQQVTLSCSPISGHRSVSWYQQTPGQGLQFLFEYFSETQRNKGNFPGRFSGRQFSNSRSEMNVSTLELGDSALYLCASSLRTGDFRELFFGEGSRLTVL.

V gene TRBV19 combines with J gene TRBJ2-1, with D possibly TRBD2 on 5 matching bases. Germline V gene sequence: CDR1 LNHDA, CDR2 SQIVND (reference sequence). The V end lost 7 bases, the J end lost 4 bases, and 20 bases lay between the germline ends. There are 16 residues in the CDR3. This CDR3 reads CASTPSEGPAYNEQFF. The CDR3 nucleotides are TGTGCCAGTACCCCATCAGAGGGCCCCGCATACAATGAGCAGTTCTTC. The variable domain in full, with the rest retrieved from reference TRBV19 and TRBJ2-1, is DGGITQSPKYLFRKEGQNVTLSCEQNLNHDAMYWYRQDPGQGLRLIYYSQIVNDFQKGDIAEGYSVSREKKESFPLTVTSAQKNPTAFYLCASTPSEGPAYNEQFFGPGTRLTVL.

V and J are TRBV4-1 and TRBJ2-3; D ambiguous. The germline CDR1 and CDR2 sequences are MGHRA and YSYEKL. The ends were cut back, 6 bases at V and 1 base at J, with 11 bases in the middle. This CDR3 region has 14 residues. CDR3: CASSSRSGTDTQYF. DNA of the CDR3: TGCGCCAGCAGTTCAAGGAGCGGCACAGATACGCAGTATTTT.

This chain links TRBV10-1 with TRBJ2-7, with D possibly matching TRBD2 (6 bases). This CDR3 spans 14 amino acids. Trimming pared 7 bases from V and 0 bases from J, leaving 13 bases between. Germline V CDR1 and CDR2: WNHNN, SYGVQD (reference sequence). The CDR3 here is CASKPGLNSYEQYF. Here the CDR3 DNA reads TGCGCCAGCAAACCGGGACTGAACTCCTACGAGCAGTACTTC.

The CDR3 reads CAISESMRAGNYGYTF. CDR3 DNA sequence: TGTGCCATCAGTGAGTCAATGAGGGCGGGGAACTATGGCTACACCTTC. The chain is built from TRBV10-3 and TRBJ1-2; D gene uncertain. V lost 0 bases to trimming and J lost 2 bases, with 13 bases between them. The CDR3 runs to 16 residues. The germline CDR1 and CDR2 sequences are ENHRY and SYGVKD.

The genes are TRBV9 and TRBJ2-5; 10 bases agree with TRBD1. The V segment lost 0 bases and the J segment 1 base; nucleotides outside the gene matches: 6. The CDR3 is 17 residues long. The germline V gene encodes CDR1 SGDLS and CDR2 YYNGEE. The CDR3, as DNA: TGTGCCAGCAGCGTAGTGGGGGACAGGGGTATCCAAGAGACCCAGTACTTC. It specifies CASSVVGDRGIQETQYF.

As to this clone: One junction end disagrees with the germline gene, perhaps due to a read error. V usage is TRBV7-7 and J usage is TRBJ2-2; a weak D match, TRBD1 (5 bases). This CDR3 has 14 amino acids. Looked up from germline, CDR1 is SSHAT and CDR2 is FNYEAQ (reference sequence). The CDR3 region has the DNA TGTGCTAGCAGCTCAACCACAGGAACCGGGGAGCTGTTTTTT. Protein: CASSSTTGTGELFF.

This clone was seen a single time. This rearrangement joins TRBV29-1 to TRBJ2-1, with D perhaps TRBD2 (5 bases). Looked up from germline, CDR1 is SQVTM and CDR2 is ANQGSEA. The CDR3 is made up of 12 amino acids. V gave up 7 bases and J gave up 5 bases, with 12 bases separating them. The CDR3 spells CSAWRTHNEQFF. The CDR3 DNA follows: TGCAGCGCCTGGAGGACGCACAATGAGCAGTTCTTC.

CDR3: CASSLSQLNEQFF. The CDR3, as DNA: TGTGCCAGCAGCTTATCTCAACTCAATGAGCAGTTCTTC. The chain couples TRBV7-9 to TRBJ2-1, with D hard to call. The germline V gene has CDR1 SEHNR and CDR2 FQNEAQ (reference sequence). V was clipped by 2 bases and J by 6 bases, with 8 bases between them. The CDR3 covers 13 residues. Filled out from reference TRBV7-9 and TRBJ2-1, the complete variable domain reads DTGVSQNPRHKITKRGQNVTFRCDPISEHNRLYWYRQTLGQGPEFLTYFQNEAQLEKSRLLSDRFSAERPKGSFSTLEIQRTEQGDSAMYLCASSLSQLNEQFFGPGTRLTVL.

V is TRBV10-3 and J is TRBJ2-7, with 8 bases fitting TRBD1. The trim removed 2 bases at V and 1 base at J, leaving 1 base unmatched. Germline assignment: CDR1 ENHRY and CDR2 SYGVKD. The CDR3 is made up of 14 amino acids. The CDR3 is CAISEGQGSYEQYF. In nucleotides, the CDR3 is TGTGCCATCAGTGAGGGACAGGGATCCTACGAGCAGTACTTC.

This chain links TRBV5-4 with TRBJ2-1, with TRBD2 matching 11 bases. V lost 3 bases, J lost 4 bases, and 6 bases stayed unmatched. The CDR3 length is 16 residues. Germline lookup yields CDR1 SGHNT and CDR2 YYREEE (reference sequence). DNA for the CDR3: TGTGCCAGCAGCTGGGGTCGGACTAGCGGGTACAATGAGCAGTTCTTC. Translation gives CASSWGRTSGYNEQFF.

CDR3 DNA sequence: TGCGCCAGCAGCTTGGGGGACAGCTATGGCTACACCTTC. It is translated as CASSLGDSYGYTF. V usage is TRBV5-1 and J usage is TRBJ1-2, with 7 bases identical to TRBD1. V shed 0 bases, J shed 4 bases, and the junction held 0 bases outside the gene matches. The CDR3 is 13 amino acids. In germline, CDR1 is SGHRS, CDR2 YFSETQ.

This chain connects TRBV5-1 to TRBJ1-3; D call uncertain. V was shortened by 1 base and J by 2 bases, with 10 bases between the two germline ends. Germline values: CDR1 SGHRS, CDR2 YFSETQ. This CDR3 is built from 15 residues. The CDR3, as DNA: TGCGCCAGCAGCTTGAGCACCGCACCTGGAAACACCATATATTTT. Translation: CASSLSTAPGNTIYF.

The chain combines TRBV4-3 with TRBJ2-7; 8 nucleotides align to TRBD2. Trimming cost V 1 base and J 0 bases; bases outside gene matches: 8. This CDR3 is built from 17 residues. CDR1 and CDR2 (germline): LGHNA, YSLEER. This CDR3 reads CASSQVSGGPSSYEQYF. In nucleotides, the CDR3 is TGCGCCAGCAGCCAAGTGAGCGGGGGCCCTAGCTCCTACGAGCAGTACTTC.

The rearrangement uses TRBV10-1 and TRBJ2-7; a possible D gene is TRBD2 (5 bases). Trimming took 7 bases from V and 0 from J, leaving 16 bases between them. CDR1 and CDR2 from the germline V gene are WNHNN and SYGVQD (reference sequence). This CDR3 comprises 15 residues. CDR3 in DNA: TGCGCCAGCATCCGACCGATAACTAGCTCCTACGAGCAGTACTTC. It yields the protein CASIRPITSSYEQYF.